This T cell receptor (beta chain) is from a study of Graves' ophthalmopathy and Graves' hyperthyroidism. About the study: Researchers obtained peripheral blood at initial diagnosis, before any treatment had begun.

In donors with ophthalmopathy, activity was moderate-to-severe, with CAS ≥3, NOSPECS ≥4 and duration under 3 months. Certain patients were not enrolled. These were patients with other autoimmune diseases, uncontrolled infections, pregnancy or lactation. Turning to this clonotype: Its antigen is unidentified.

Whole-study findings and limits: Also, most clonotypes expanded in the thyroid above 0.001 frequency appeared in blood.

Germline CDR1 is LNHDA and CDR2 is SQIVND (reference sequence). The V gene lost 7 bases and the J gene lost 0 bases, with 13 bases spanning the gap. The CDR3 contains 15 residues. TCR beta CDR3 amplification used RNA transcripts. HTBI primers served in a first-round RT-PCR, which a second-round multiplex PCR followed. TCRdb used MiXCR to reprocess the multiplex PCR reads, holding one entry per CDR3 protein. The sample holds 230,000 or so distinct CDR3 sequences, 45% to 55% seen once. The receptor comes from an adult man with Graves' ophthalmopathy. Sequenced material: peripheral blood. The chain couples TRBV19 to TRBJ1-3, with D possibly TRBD1 on 5 matching bases. The CDR3 DNA reads TGTGCCAGTAATAGGGACTTTGGCTCTGGAAACACCATATATTTT. Protein product: CASNRDFGSGNTIYF.